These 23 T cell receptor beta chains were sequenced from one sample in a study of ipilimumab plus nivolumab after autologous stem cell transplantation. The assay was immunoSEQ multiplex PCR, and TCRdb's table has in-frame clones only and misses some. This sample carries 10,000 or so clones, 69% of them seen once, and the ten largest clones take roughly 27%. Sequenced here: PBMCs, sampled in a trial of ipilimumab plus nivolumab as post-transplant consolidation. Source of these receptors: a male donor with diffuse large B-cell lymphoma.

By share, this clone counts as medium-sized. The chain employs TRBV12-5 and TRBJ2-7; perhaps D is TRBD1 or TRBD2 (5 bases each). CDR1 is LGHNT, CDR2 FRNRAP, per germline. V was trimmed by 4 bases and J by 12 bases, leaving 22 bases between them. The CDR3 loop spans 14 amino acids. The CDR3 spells CASGSVNVGRGPYF. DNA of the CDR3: TGTGCTAGTGGTTCCGTCAATGTGGGACGGGGCCCGTACTTC. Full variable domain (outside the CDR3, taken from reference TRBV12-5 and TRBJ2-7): DARVTQTPRHKVTEMGQEVTMRCQPILGHNTVFWYRQTMMQGLELLAYFRNRAPLDDSGMPKDRFSAEMPDATLATLKIQPSEPRDSAVYFCASGSVNVGRGPYFGPGTRLTVT.

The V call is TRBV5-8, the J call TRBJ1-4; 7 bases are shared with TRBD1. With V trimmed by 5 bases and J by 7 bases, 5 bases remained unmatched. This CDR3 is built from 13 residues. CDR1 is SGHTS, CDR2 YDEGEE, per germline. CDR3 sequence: CASRTGIGEKLFF. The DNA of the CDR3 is TGTGCCAGCAGGACAGGGATAGGTGAAAAACTGTTTTTT.

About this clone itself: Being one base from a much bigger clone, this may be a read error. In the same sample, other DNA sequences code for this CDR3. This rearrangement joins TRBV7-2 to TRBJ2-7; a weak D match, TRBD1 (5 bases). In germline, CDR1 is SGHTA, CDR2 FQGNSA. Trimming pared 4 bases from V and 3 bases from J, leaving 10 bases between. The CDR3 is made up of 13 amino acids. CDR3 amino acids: CASSSGHFYEQYF. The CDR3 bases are TGTGCCAGCAGCTCCGGACATTTCTACGAGCAGTACTTC.

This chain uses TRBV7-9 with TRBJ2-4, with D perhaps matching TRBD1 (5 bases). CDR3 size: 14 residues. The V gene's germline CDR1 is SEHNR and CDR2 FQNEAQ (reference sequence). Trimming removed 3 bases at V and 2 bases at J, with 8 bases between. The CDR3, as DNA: TGTGCCAGCAGCTTGGCAGGGTCCAAAAACATTCAGTACTTC. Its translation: CASSLAGSKNIQYF.

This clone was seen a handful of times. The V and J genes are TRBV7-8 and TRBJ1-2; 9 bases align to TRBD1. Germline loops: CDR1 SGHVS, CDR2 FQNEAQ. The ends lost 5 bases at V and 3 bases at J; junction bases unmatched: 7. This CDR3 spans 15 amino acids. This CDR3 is CASSLGQGSYYGYTF. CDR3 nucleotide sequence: TGTGCCAGCAGCCTGGGACAGGGATCGTACTATGGCTACACCTTC.

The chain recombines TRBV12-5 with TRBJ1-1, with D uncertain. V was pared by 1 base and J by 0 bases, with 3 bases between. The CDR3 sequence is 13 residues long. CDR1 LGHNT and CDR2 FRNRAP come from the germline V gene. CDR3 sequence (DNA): TGTGCTAGTGGTTTGGGATTGAACACTGAAGCTTTCTTT. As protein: CASGLGLNTEAFF.

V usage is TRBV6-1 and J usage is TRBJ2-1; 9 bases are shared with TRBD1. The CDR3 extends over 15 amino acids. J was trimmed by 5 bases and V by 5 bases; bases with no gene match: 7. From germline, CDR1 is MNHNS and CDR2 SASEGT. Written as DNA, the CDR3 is TGTGCCAGCAGTAACCGGGACAGGGTCCACAATGAGCAGTTCTTC. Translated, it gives CASSNRDRVHNEQFF.

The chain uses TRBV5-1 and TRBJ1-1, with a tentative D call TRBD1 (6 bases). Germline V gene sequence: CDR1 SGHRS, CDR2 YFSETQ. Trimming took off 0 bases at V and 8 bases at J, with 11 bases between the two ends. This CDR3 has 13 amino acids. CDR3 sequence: CASSLEGVGEAFF. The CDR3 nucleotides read TGCGCCAGCAGCTTGGAGGGGGTAGGGGAAGCTTTCTTT.

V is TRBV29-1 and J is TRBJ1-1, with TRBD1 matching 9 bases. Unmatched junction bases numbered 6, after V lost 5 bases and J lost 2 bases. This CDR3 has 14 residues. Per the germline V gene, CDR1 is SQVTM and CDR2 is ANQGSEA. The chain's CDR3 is CSVLGTGRNTEAFF. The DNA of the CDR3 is TGCAGCGTTCTTGGGACAGGGCGCAACACTGAAGCTTTCTTT.

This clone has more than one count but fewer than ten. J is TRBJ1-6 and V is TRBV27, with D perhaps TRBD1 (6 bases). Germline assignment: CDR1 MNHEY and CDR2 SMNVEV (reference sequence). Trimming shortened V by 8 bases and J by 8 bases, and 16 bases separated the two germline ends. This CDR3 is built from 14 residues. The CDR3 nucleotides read TGTGCCAGCCGCCCGAAGGGGGGTTATTCACCCCTCCACTTT. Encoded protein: CASRPKGGYSPLHF.

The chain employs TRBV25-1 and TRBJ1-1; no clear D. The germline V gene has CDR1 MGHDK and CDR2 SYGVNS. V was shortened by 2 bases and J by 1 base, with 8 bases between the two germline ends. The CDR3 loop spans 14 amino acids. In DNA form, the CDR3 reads TGTGCCAGCAGTGAACACGACACGAACACTGAAGCTTTCTTT. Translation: CASSEHDTNTEAFF.

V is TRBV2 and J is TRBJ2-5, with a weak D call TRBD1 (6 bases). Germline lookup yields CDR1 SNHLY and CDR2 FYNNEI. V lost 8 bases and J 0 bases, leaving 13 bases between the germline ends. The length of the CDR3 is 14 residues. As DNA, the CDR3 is TGTGCCAGCTCCATAGCAGGGGACCAAGAGACCCAGTACTTC. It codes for CASSIAGDQETQYF.

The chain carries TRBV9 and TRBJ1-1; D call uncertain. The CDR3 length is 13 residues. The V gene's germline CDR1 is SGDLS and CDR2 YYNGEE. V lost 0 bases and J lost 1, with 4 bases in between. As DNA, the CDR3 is TGTGCCAGCAGCGTAGCCAGGAACACTGAAGCTTTCTTT. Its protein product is CASSVARNTEAFF.

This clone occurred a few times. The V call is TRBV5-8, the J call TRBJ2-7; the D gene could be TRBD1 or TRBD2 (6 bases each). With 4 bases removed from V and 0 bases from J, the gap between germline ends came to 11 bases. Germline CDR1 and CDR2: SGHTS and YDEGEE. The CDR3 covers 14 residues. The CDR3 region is CASSPGDSSYEQYF. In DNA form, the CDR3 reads TGTGCCAGCAGCCCAGGGGACTCCTCCTACGAGCAGTACTTC.

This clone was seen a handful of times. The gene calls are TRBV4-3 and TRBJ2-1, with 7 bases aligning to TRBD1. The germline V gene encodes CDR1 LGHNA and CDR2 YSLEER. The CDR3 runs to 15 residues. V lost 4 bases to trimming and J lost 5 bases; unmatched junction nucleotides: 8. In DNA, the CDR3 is TGCGCCAGCAGCCGAAAGAGGGACAGAAACAATGAGCAGTTCTTC. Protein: CASSRKRDRNNEQFF.

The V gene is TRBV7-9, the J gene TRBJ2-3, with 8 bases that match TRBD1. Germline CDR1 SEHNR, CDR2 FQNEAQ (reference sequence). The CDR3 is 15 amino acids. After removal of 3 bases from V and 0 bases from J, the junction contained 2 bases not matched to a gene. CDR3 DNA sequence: TGTGCCAGCAGCTTTGGACAGGGAAGCACAGATACGCAGTATTTT. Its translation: CASSFGQGSTDTQYF.

CDR3 in amino acids: CASSPNEQFF. The CDR3 nucleotides read TGTGCCAGCAGCCCTAATGAGCAGTTCTTC. V usage is TRBV9 and J usage is TRBJ2-1; D gene ambiguous. This CDR3 contains 10 residues. V was cut by 4 bases and J by 7 bases, with 3 bases left in between. From germline, CDR1 is SGDLS and CDR2 YYNGEE.

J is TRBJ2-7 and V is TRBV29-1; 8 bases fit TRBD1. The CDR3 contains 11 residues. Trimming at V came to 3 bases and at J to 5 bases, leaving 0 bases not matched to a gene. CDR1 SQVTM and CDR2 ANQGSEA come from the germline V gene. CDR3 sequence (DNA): TGCAGCGTTGACAGGGGGCACGAGCAGTACTTC. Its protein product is CSVDRGHEQYF.

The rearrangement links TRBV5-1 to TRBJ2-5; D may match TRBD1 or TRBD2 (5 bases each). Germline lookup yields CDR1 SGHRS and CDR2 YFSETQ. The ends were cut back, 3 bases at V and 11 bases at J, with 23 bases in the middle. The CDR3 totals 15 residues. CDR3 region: CASSSKGTGFWEQYF. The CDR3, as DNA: TGCGCCAGCAGCTCTAAGGGGACCGGGTTTTGGGAGCAGTACTTC.

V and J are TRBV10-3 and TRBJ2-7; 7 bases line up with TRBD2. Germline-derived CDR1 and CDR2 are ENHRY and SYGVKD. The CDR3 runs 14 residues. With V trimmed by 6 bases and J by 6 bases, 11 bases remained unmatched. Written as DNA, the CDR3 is TGTGCCATCAGCCTAGCGGACCGGTCGGGCGAGCAGTACTTC. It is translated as CAISLADRSGEQYF.

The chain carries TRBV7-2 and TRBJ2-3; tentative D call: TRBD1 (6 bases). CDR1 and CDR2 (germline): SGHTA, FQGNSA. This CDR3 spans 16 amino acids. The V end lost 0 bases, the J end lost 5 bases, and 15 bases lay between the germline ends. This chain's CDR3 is CASSLAQNRAGDTQYF. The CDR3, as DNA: TGTGCCAGCAGCTTAGCCCAGAACAGGGCCGGAGATACGCAGTATTTT.

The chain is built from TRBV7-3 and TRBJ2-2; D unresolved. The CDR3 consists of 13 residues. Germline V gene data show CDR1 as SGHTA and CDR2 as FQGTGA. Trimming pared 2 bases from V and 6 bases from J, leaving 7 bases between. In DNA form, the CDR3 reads TGTGCCAGCAGCTTAGACTTCGCCGGGGAGCTGTTTTTT. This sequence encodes CASSLDFAGELFF.

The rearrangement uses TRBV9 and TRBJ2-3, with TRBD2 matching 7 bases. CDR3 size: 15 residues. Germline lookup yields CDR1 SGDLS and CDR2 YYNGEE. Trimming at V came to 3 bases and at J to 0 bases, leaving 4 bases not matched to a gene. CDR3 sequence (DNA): TGTGCCAGCAGCGCTTTTAGCGGGAGCACAGATACGCAGTATTTT. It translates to CASSAFSGSTDTQYF.